Listed below are T cell receptor beta chains from one sample, sequenced in a study of blood T cell repertoires in COVID-19. Repertoires were generated with immunoSEQ multiplex PCR, while TCRdb's copy carries only in-frame clones and drops some. The table includes roughly 250,000 clones, approximately 79% detected once. Specimen: peripheral blood. The receptors originated from a woman of 80 years or more with active or convalescent COVID-19. Both conserved end residues are part of each CDR3. Each record gives: J gene, D gene, CDR3 length, V gene, clone size, CDR3 protein, CDR3 DNA. D genes are given only for firm matches. Part of the rows lack a size; the others show once, few, many or a class for expanded clones.

TRBJ1-3	TRBD1	15	TRBV10-2	.	CASSEDRGSGNTIYF	TGCGCCAGCAGTGAGGACAGGGGCTCTGGAAACACCATATATTTT
TRBJ1-1	TRBD1	13	TRBV20-1	.	CSASGTGDTEAFF	TGCAGTGCTAGTGGTACAGGGGACACTGAAGCTTTCTTT
TRBJ2-7	TRBD2	17	TRBV28	.	CASSLGASGSVSYEQYF	TGTGCCAGCAGCTTAGGGGCTAGCGGGAGTGTCTCCTACGAGCAGTACTTC
TRBJ2-1	.	15	TRBV30	.	CASTSWGDGHNEQFF	TGTGCCTCCACGTCTTGGGGGGACGGGCACAATGAGCAGTTCTTC
TRBJ2-3	TRBD2	16	TRBV19	.	CATGTSGRGLTDTQYF	TGTGCCACTGGGACTAGCGGGAGGGGACTGACAGATACGCAGTATTTT
TRBJ1-6	.	15	TRBV19	.	CASSINSRADSPLHF	TGTGCCAGTAGTATAAATTCCAGGGCGGATTCACCCCTCCACTTT
TRBJ2-7	.	14	TRBV5-1	.	CASSYNRGGYEQYF	TGCGCCAGCAGTTATAACAGGGGGGGTTACGAGCAGTACTTC
TRBJ2-5	.	13	TRBV11-3	.	CASSPRGGETQYF	TGTGCCAGCAGCCCCCGAGGGGGAGAGACCCAGTACTTC
TRBJ1-2	TRBD1	13	TRBV19	.	CASSNRGRNGYTF	TGTGCCAGTAGTAACAGGGGGCGTAATGGCTACACCTTC
TRBJ2-2	.	17	TRBV6-4	few	CASSDGAGVIDTGELFF	TGTGCCAGCAGTGACGGGGCAGGGGTTATTGACACCGGGGAGCTGTTTTTT
TRBJ1-3	.	12	TRBV10-3	.	CAISGSGNTIYF	TGTGCCATCTCGGGGTCTGGAAACACCATATATTTT
TRBJ1-5	.	13	TRBV6-1	.	CASSERLNQPQHF	TGTGCCAGCAGTGAGAGACTCAATCAGCCCCAGCATTTT
TRBJ2-4	TRBD2	15	TRBV13	.	CASRKLAGGGMIQYF	TGTGCCAGCAGAAAACTAGCGGGAGGGGGAATGATTCAGTACTTC
TRBJ1-5	.	13	TRBV7-8	.	CASSLLAGQPQHF	TGTGCCAGCAGCTTATTGGCAGGACAGCCCCAGCATTTT
TRBJ2-7	TRBD1	13	TRBV28	.	CASRRQGAYEQYF	TGTGCCAGCAGGCGACAGGGGGCCTACGAGCAGTACTTC
TRBJ1-2	.	15	TRBV7-9	many	CASSFRGRSVYGYTF	TGTGCCAGCAGCTTTAGGGGCAGATCCGTCTATGGCTACACCTTC
TRBJ2-3	TRBD1	16	TRBV18	.	CASSPGATGGTDTQYF	TGTGCCAGCTCACCAGGCGCCACAGGGGGAACGGATACGCAGTATTTT
TRBJ1-2	.	14	TRBV4-1	once	CASSQDRLSYGYTF	TGCGCCAGCAGCCAAGACAGGTTGAGCTATGGCTACACCTTC
TRBJ2-7	TRBD2	13	TRBV6-5	.	CASSRSGSHEQYF	TGTGCCAGCAGCCGTAGCGGGAGCCACGAGCAGTACTTC
TRBJ2-4	.	14	TRBV19	.	CASSMGVKWNIQYF	TGTGCCAGTAGTATGGGAGTGAAATGGAACATTCAGTACTTC
TRBJ1-2	.	16	TRBV6-4	.	CASSDSSQGRVHGYTF	TGTGCCAGCAGTGACTCCAGTCAGGGCAGGGTGCATGGCTACACCTTC
TRBJ2-2	.	15	TRBV5-4	few	CASSLAPLGGGELFF	TGTGCCAGCAGCTTGGCGCCCTTAGGGGGCGGGGAGCTGTTTTTT
TRBJ2-1	TRBD2	16	TRBV28	.	CASSSPSGRARGPQFF	TGTGCCAGCAGCTCTCCGAGCGGGAGGGCGCGAGGGCCGCAGTTCTTC
TRBJ2-7	TRBD1	13	TRBV5-4	.	CASSGGQPLEQYF	TGTGCCAGCAGCGGGGGACAGCCTCTGGAGCAGTACTTC
TRBJ1-4	TRBD1	14	TRBV27	once	CASSPTGGREKLFF	TGTGCCAGCAGTCCCACAGGGGGTCGCGAAAAACTGTTTTTT
TRBJ1-3	.	12	TRBV11-2	.	CASSLQRNTIYF	TGTGCCAGCAGCTTACAGAGGAACACCATATATTTT
TRBJ2-3	.	15	TRBV6-2/TRBV6-3	.	CASSYSQGNTDTQYF	TGTGCCAGCAGTTACTCTCAGGGGAACACAGATACGCAGTATTTT
TRBJ2-5	.	14	TRBV27	.	CASMSISGGETQYF	TGTGCCAGCATGAGTATCTCCGGCGGAGAGACCCAGTACTTC
TRBJ1-6	TRBD1	13	TRBV29-1	few	CSVVQGDNSPLHF	TGCAGCGTTGTCCAGGGGGATAATTCACCCCTCCACTTT
TRBJ2-3	.	16	TRBV14	.	CASSQDISASPDTQYF	TGTGCCAGCAGCCAAGATATCAGCGCGTCGCCTGATACGCAGTATTTT
TRBJ2-1	.	11	TRBV29-1	.	CSVRGASEQFF	TGCAGCGTCAGGGGGGCTAGTGAGCAGTTCTTC
TRBJ2-5	.	17	TRBV5-4	.	CASSRPIGAGEGETQYF	TGTGCCAGCAGCCGACCAATCGGCGCAGGGGAGGGAGAGACCCAGTACTTC
TRBJ2-6	.	19	TRBV19	once	CASSINGRPMHSGANVLTF	TGTGCCAGTAGTATCAATGGGCGACCAATGCACTCTGGGGCCAACGTCCTGACTTTC
TRBJ1-2	.	17	TRBV23-1	.	CASSRKIGPGRGLGYTF	TGCGCCAGCAGTCGGAAAATCGGTCCGGGTAGAGGGCTTGGCTACACCTTC
TRBJ1-1	TRBD1	14	TRBV6-6	once	CASILQGASTEAFF	TGTGCCAGCATCCTACAGGGGGCGAGCACTGAAGCTTTCTTT
TRBJ1-2	TRBD1	14	TRBV6-5	few	CASARTGGGYGYTF	TGTGCCAGCGCAAGGACAGGGGGCGGTTATGGCTACACCTTC
TRBJ2-1	.	16	TRBV7-2	.	CASSLGPGVGRNEQFF	TGTGCCAGCAGCTTAGGTCCAGGGGTTGGGCGCAATGAGCAGTTCTTC
TRBJ2-7	.	13	TRBV4-1	.	CASSPEWGDEQYF	TGCGCCAGCAGCCCGGAGTGGGGGGACGAGCAGTACTTC
TRBJ1-2	.	12	TRBV4-2	.	CASSLGNYGYTF	TGTGCCAGCAGCCTCGGGAACTATGGCTACACCTTC
TRBJ1-1	.	13	TRBV7-8	.	CASSVQRNTEAFF	TGTGCCAGCAGCGTCCAGCGGAACACTGAAGCTTTCTTT
TRBJ1-2	.	17	TRBV27	once	CASSPLVGHRPAYGYTF	TGTGCCAGCAGTCCACTAGTGGGACATAGACCCGCCTATGGCTACACCTTC
TRBJ1-2	.	16	TRBV18	.	CASSPTRTEANYGYTF	TGTGCCAGCTCACCAACGAGGACAGAGGCTAACTATGGCTACACCTTC